A selection of T cell receptor beta chains follows, all from one sample in a study of OX40 agonist ivuxolimab in advanced cancers. Assay: immunoSEQ multiplex PCR; the TCRdb copy retains only in-frame clones and omits some. The data show about 77,000 clones, 85% seen once. This material consisted of CD4+ or CD8+ T cells sorted from blood, taken in a trial of the OX40 agonist ivuxolimab. The receptors were gathered from an adult with an advanced solid tumor such as melanoma, head and neck, liver or kidney cancer. CDR3s include the opening cysteine and the closing phenylalanine or tryptophan. A D gene is named only where the DNA matches it firmly. Rows give clone size only sometimes, using once, few, many, or a class for an expanded clone.

J: TRBJ1-5; D: NA; size: NA; V: TRBV7-2; DNA: TGTGCCAGCAGCTTACAGGCTAATCAGCCCCAGCATTTT; CDR3: CASSLQANQPQHF
J: TRBJ1-6; D: TRBD1; size: NA; V: TRBV7-2; DNA: TGTGCCAGCACAAAAAATCGGGACAGGGTGTCACCCCTCCACTTT; CDR3: CASTKNRDRVSPLHF
J: TRBJ1-4; D: NA; size: NA; V: TRBV5-1; DNA: TGCGCCAGCAGCTTGGGTCTGGGGGAAAAACTGTTTTTT; CDR3: CASSLGLGEKLFF
J: TRBJ2-2; D: NA; size: NA; V: TRBV11-2; DNA: TGTGCCAGCAGCCCAGCGTCGCAGACGAACACCGGGGAGCTGTTTTTT; CDR3: CASSPASQTNTGELFF
J: TRBJ2-3; D: NA; size: NA; V: TRBV5-4; DNA: TGTGCCAGCAGCGCAACAGGGATCACAGATACGCAGTATTTT; CDR3: CASSATGITDTQYF
J: TRBJ1-2; D: NA; size: NA; V: TRBV30; DNA: TGTGCCTGGAGTTCCGGGACACAAGGAAGGTACACCTTC; CDR3: CAWSSGTQGRYTF
J: TRBJ1-1; D: NA; size: NA; V: TRBV9; DNA: TGTACCAGCAGCGTAGACAGGAACACTGAAGCTTTCTTT; CDR3: CTSSVDRNTEAFF
J: TRBJ1-2; D: TRBD1; size: NA; V: TRBV5-4; DNA: TGTGCCAGCAGCTTAAACAGGGGACAGGCCTATGGCTACACCTTC; CDR3: CASSLNRGQAYGYTF
J: TRBJ2-1; D: NA; size: NA; V: TRBV30; DNA: TGTGCCTGGAATCCAGGGGAATTCAATGAGCAGTTCTTC; CDR3: CAWNPGEFNEQFF
J: TRBJ1-6; D: NA; size: NA; V: TRBV6-1; DNA: TGTGCCAGCAAATGGGACATAACAGCGAATTCACCCCTCCACTTT; CDR3: CASKWDITANSPLHF
J: TRBJ2-7; D: TRBD2; size: NA; V: TRBV9; DNA: TGTGCCAGCAGCGCCGGTGGGGAGGGGTCCTACGAGCAGTACTTC; CDR3: CASSAGGEGSYEQYF
J: TRBJ1-6; D: TRBD1; size: NA; V: TRBV10-3; DNA: TGTGCCACTATAGGGGGCTCATCACCGGGTTCACCCCTCCACTTT; CDR3: CATIGGSSPGSPLHF
J: TRBJ1-1; D: NA; size: NA; V: TRBV9; DNA: TGTGCCAGCAGTCCCCGGGCGATGAACACTGAAGCTTTCTTT; CDR3: CASSPRAMNTEAFF
J: TRBJ1-6; D: NA; size: NA; V: TRBV5-1; DNA: TGCGCCAGCAGCTTGGGACAGAATTCACCCCTCCACTTT; CDR3: CASSLGQNSPLHF
J: TRBJ1-6; D: TRBD1; size: NA; V: TRBV7-8; DNA: TGTGCCAGCAGCTTGGGACAGGGTCTTTATAATTCACCCCTCCACTTT; CDR3: CASSLGQGLYNSPLHF
J: TRBJ2-3; D: TRBD2; size: NA; V: TRBV7-2; DNA: TGTGCCAGCAGCGAAAGACTAGCGGGGGCGACAGATACGCAGTATTTT; CDR3: CASSERLAGATDTQYF
J: TRBJ2-5; D: TRBD2; size: NA; V: TRBV30; DNA: TGTGCCTGGACCACCGGACTAGCGGGGGGAAAGGAGACCCAGTACTTC; CDR3: CAWTTGLAGGKETQYF
J: TRBJ2-5; D: NA; size: NA; V: TRBV7-2; DNA: TGTGCCAGCAGCTTAGGCGTGGGGTCCCAAGAGACCCAGTACTTC; CDR3: CASSLGVGSQETQYF
J: TRBJ1-2; D: NA; size: NA; V: TRBV5-1; DNA: TGCGCCAGCAGCTTGAACAGGGATGGCTACACCTTC; CDR3: CASSLNRDGYTF
J: TRBJ2-7; D: NA; size: few; V: TRBV18; DNA: TGTGCCAGCTCACCACCGCAGCAGGGTTACCACGAGCAGTACTTC; CDR3: CASSPPQQGYHEQYF
J: TRBJ1-2; D: NA; size: NA; V: TRBV5-4; DNA: TGTGCCAGCAGCACCGACAGTTCTTATGGCTACACCTTC; CDR3: CASSTDSSYGYTF
J: TRBJ2-2; D: TRBD2; size: few; V: TRBV30; DNA: TGTGCCTGGAGGCTTCCGGGGGGTCGGGAGCTGTTTTTT; CDR3: CAWRLPGGRELFF
J: TRBJ2-7; D: TRBD1; size: NA; V: TRBV2; DNA: TGTGCCAGCACCGTGGGTATTGGACCGGGACAGATATCCTACGAGCAGTACTTC; CDR3: CASTVGIGPGQISYEQYF
J: TRBJ2-7; D: NA; size: once; V: TRBV19; DNA: TGTGCCAGTAGTAACAGGGACTCCTACGAGCAGTACTTC; CDR3: CASSNRDSYEQYF
J: TRBJ2-7; D: TRBD1; size: NA; V: TRBV4-2; DNA: TGTGCCAGCAGCCTCCAGGGGGCAGGGGAATACGAGCAGTACTTC; CDR3: CASSLQGAGEYEQYF
J: TRBJ2-3; D: TRBD2; size: NA; V: TRBV4-1; DNA: TGCGCCAGCAACCGCGGACGGGGGGGAGTCACAGATACGCAGTATTTT; CDR3: CASNRGRGGVTDTQYF
J: TRBJ2-7; D: TRBD1; size: NA; V: TRBV5-1; DNA: TGCGCCAGCAGCATTAACAGGGGCGACGAGTACGAGCAGTACTTC; CDR3: CASSINRGDEYEQYF
J: TRBJ2-2; D: NA; size: NA; V: TRBV5-1; DNA: TGCGCCAGCAGCTTGGCCGGGGGTGGAGATAACACCGGGGAGCTGTTTTTT; CDR3: CASSLAGGGDNTGELFF
J: TRBJ1-1; D: NA; size: NA; V: TRBV5-6; DNA: TGTGCCAGCAGCTACACGGGACAGAACACTGAAGCTTTCTTT; CDR3: CASSYTGQNTEAFF
J: TRBJ2-3; D: NA; size: NA; V: TRBV7-3; DNA: TGTGCCAGCAGCATCGCCGGGACGGGGAGCACAGATACGCAGTATTTT; CDR3: CASSIAGTGSTDTQYF
J: TRBJ2-7; D: TRBD1; size: few; V: TRBV6-1; DNA: TGTGCCAGCAGTGAGCAGGACAGGGGCTCCTACGAGCAGTACTTC; CDR3: CASSEQDRGSYEQYF